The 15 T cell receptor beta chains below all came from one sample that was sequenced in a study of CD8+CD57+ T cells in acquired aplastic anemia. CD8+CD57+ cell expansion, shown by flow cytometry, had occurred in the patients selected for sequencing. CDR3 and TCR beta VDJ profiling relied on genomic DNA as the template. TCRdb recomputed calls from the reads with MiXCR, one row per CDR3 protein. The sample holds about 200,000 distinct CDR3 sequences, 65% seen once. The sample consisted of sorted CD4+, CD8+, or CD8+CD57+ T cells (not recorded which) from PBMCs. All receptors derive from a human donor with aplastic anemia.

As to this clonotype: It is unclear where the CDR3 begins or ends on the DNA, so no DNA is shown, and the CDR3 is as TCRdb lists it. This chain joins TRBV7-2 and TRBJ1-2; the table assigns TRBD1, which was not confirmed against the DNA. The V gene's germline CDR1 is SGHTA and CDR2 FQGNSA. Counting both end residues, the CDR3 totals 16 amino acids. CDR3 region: CASSFGPGQGRQGYTF.

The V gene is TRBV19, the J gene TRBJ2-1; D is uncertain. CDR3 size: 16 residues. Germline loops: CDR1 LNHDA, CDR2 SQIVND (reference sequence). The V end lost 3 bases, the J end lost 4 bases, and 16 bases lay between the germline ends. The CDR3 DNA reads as TGTGCCAGTAGTATGGAAGCATATCCGACGTACAATGAGCAGTTCTTC. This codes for CASSMEAYPTYNEQFF.

CDR3 DNA: TGCAGCGTCCCGAGCCTCAATGAGCAGTTCTTC. Its translation: CSVPSLNEQFF. The chain joins TRBV29-1 to TRBJ2-1; D call uncertain. CDR1 is SQVTM, CDR2 ANQGSEA, per germline. V shed 6 bases and J shed 6 bases, with 9 bases lying between them. This CDR3 contains 11 residues.

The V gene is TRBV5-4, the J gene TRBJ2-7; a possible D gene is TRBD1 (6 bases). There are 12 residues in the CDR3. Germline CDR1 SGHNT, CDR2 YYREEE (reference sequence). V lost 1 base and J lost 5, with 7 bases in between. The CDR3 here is CASSLTGNEQYF. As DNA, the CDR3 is TGTGCCAGCAGCTTGACAGGGAACGAGCAGTACTTC.

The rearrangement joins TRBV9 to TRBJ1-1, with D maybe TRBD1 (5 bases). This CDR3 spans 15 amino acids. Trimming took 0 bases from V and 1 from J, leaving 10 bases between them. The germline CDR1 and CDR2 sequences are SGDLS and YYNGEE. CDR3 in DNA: TGTGCCAGCAGCGTAGGGGACTGGCGGAACACTGAAGCTTTCTTT. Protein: CASSVGDWRNTEAFF.

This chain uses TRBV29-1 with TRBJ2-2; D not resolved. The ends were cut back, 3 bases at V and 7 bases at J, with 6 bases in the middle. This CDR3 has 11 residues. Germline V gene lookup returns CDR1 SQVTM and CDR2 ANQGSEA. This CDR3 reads CSVDMDGELFF. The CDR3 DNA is TGCAGCGTTGATATGGACGGGGAGCTGTTTTTT.

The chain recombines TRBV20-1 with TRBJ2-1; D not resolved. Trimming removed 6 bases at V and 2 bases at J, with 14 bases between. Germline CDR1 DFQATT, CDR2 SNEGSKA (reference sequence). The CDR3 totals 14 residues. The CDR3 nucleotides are TGCAGTGCCGCGAGTCTGATGGCCTACAATGAGCAGTTCTTC. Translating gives CSAASLMAYNEQFF.

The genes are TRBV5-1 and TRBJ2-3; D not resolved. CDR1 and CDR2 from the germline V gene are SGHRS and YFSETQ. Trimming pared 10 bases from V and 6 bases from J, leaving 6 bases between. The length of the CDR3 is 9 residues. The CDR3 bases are TGCGCCCAGCTCGATACGCAGTATTTT. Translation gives CAQLDTQYF.

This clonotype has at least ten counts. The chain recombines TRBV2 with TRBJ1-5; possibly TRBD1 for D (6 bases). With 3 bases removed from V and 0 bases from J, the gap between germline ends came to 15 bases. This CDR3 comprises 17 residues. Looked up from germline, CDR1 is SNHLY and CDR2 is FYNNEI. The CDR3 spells CASSEAGRGNSNQPQHF. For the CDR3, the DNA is TGTGCCAGCAGTGAGGCAGGGAGGGGGAATAGCAATCAGCCCCAGCATTTT. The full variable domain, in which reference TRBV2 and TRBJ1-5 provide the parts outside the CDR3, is EPEVTQTPSHQVTQMGQEVILRCVPISNHLYFYWYRQILGQKVEFLVSFYNNEISEKSEIFDDQFSVERPDGSNFTLKIRSTKLEDSAMYFCASSEAGRGNSNQPQHFGDGTRLSIL.

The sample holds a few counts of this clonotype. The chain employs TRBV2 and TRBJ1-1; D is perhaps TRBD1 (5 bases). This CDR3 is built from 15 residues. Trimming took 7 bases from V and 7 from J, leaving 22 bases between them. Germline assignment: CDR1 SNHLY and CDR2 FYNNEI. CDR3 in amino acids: CASKGVGGTVGEAFF. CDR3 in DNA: TGTGCCAGCAAAGGAGTTGGGGGGACGGTCGGTGAAGCTTTCTTT. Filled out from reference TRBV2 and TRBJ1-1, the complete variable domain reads EPEVTQTPSHQVTQMGQEVILRCVPISNHLYFYWYRQILGQKVEFLVSFYNNEISEKSEIFDDQFSVERPDGSNFTLKIRSTKLEDSAMYFCASKGVGGTVGEAFFGQGTRLTVV.

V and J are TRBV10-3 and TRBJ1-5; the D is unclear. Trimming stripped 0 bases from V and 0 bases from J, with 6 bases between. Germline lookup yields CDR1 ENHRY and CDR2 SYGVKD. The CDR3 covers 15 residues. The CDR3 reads CAISESGDSNQPQHF. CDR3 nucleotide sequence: TGTGCCATCAGTGAGTCTGGGGATAGCAATCAGCCCCAGCATTTT.

The CDR3 DNA is TGCGCCAGCAGCTTGGGACTAGCGGGGTACCAAGAGACCCAGTACTTC. Translated: CASSLGLAGYQETQYF. The V and J genes are TRBV5-1 and TRBJ2-5, with TRBD2 matching 11 bases. The germline CDR1 and CDR2 sequences are SGHRS and YFSETQ. CDR3 size: 16 residues. Trimming at V came to 0 bases and at J to 0 bases, leaving 1 base not matched to a gene.

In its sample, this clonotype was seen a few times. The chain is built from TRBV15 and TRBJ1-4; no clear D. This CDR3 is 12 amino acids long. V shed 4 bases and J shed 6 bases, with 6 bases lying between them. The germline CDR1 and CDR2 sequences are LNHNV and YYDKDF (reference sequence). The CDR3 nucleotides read TGTGCCACCAGCAAAGGGCATGAAAAACTGTTTTTT. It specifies CATSKGHEKLFF.

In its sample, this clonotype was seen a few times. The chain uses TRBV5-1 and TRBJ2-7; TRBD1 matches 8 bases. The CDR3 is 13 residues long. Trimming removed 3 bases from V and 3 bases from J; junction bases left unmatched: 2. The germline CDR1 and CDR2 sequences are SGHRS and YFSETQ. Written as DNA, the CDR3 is TGCGCCAGCAGCTCGGACAGGGTCTACGAGCAGTACTTC. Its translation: CASSSDRVYEQYF.

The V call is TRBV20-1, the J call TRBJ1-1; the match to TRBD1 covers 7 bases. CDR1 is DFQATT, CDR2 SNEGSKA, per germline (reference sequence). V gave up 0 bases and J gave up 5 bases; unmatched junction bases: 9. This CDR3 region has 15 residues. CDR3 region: CSARDDQGRGTEAFF. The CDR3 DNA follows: TGCAGTGCTAGAGATGATCAGGGCAGGGGGACTGAAGCTTTCTTT.